Below, 3 T cell receptor beta chains from the same sample are listed, as sequenced in a study of breast tumors, draining lymph nodes, adjacent tissues. MiXCR, applied by TCRdb to the multiplex PCR reads, yields one record per CDR3 protein. The sample yields roughly 130,000 distinct CDR3 sequences, about 30% seen once. Breast cancer patients provided tissue from their axillary draining lymph nodes. Sequenced input: axillary lymph node tissue. These receptors came from a female donor with breast cancer. Some clones in this sample may be carry-over from other donors' samples.

At least ten counts were recorded for this clonotype. The rearrangement uses TRBV5-1 and TRBJ2-1; D not resolved. Germline V CDR1 and CDR2: SGHRS, YFSETQ. V was pared by 0 bases and J by 2 bases, with 9 bases between. CDR3 length: 15 amino acids. The CDR3 region has the DNA TGCGCCAGCAGCTTGGAGCCGGTTCCCTACAATGAGCAGTTCTTC. This gives the protein CASSLEPVPYNEQFF.

In this sample, this clonotype turned up many times. This sequence joins TRBV20-1 and TRBJ2-5, with TRBD1 matching over 10 bases. Germline V gene lookup returns CDR1 DFQATT and CDR2 SNEGSKA (reference sequence). CDR3 length: 14 residues. The V and J ends lost 5 bases and 4 bases, in that order; junction bases with no gene match: 7. The CDR3 region is CSAPRQGAGETQYF. CDR3 DNA sequence: TGCAGTGCTCCTAGACAGGGGGCAGGAGAGACCCAGTACTTC.

This clonotype was found many times. The chain links TRBV10-3 to TRBJ2-1; TRBD1 matches at 10 bases. V lost 8 bases, J lost 4 bases, and 2 bases stayed unmatched. The length of the CDR3 is 13 residues. Germline V lookup: CDR1 ENHRY, CDR2 SYGVKD. For the CDR3, the DNA is TGTGCCATCGCGGACAGGGGGTACAATGAGCAGTTCTTC. This encodes CAIADRGYNEQFF.